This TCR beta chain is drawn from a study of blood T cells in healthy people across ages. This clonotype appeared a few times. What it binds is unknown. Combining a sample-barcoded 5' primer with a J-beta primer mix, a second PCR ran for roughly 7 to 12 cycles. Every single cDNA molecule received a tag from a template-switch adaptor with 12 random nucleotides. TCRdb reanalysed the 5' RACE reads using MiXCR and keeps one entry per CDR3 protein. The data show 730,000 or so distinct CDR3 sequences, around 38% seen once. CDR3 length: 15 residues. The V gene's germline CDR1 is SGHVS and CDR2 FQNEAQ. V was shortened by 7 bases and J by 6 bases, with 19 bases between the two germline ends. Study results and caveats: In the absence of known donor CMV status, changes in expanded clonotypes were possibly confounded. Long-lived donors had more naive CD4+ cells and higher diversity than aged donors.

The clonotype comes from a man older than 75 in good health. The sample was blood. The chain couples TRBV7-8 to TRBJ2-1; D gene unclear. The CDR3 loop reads CASTTPGQGSNEQFF. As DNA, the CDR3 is TGTGCCAGCACCACCCCGGGCCAAGGTAGCAATGAGCAGTTCTTC.